This TCR beta chain was sequenced during a study of T-cell memory formation after mild COVID-19. Looked up from germline, CDR1 is MNHEY and CDR2 is SMNVEV (reference sequence). J gave up 6 bases and V 4 bases, and 6 bases lay outside the gene matches. This CDR3 is built from 15 residues. Each CDR3 protein is one row after TCRdb ran MiXCR on the 5' RACE reads. The repertoire has under 150,000 distinct CDR3 sequences, 20% to 25% of them found once; the top ten carry approximately 40%. Sequencing input: PBMCs or a T cell subset sorted from them (not recorded which). This clonotype was sampled from a man in his late teens or twenties who had mild COVID-19 (a few samples of this study predate the infection). Cell type and time point are not known. The rearrangement joins TRBV27 to TRBJ1-6, with 7 bases lining up with TRBD1. The CDR3: CASSWTGRGNSPLHF. CDR3 DNA: TGTGCCAGCAGTTGGACAGGAAGGGGTAATTCACCCCTCCACTTT.